This TCR beta chain was captured by sequencing in a study of cytomegalovirus exposure and HLA in healthy donors. Study results and caveats: TCR beta V- and J-gene trimming, according to a later analysis, was linked to a missense DCLRE1C variant.

The V gene lost 0 bases and the J gene lost 4 bases, with 12 bases spanning the gap. Germline CDR1 and CDR2: MNHEY and SVGAGI. This CDR3 has 15 residues. It was with 60 Vbeta and 13 Jbeta primers that the PCR ran. Sequenced by immunoSEQ multiplex PCR; TCRdb stores in-frame clones only, minus some. The sample includes 70,000 or so clones, approximately 92% of them seen just once. About this clone: Its matching antigen is unknown.

The gene calls are TRBV6-5 and TRBJ1-1; tentative D call: TRBD1 (6 bases). This receptor was taken from a woman under 40 in good health and CMV-seropositive. Sequencing was done on a sample of PBMCs. The CDR3 sequence: CASSYSRQVATEAFF. The CDR3 coding sequence is TGTGCCAGCAGTTACTCGAGACAGGTGGCCACTGAAGCTTTCTTT.